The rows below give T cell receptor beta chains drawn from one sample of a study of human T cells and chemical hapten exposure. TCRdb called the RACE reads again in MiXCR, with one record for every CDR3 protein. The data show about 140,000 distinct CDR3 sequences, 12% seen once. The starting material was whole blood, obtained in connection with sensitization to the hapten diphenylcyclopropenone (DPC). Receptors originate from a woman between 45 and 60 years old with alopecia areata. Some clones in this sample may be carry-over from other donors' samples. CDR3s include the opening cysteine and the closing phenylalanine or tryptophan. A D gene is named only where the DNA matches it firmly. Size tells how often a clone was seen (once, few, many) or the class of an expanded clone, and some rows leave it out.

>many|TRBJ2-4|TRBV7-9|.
CASSPRATVSLAKNIQYF
TGTGCCAGCAGCCCCCGGGCGACAGTTTCCCTAGCCAAAAACATTCAGTACTTC
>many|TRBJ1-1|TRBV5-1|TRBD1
CASSRQGSSQEVFF
TGCGCCAGCAGCCGACAGGGGTCCTCGCAAGAGGTTTTCTTT
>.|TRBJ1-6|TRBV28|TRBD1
CASRTGGYNSPLHF
TGTGCCAGCAGGACAGGGGGCTATAATTCACCCCTCCACTTT
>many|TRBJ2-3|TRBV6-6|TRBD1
CASSFGTGTSTDTQYF
TGTGCCAGCAGTTTCGGGACAGGGACTAGCACAGATACGCAGTATTTT
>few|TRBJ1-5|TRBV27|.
CASSPPGRAEGQPQHF
TGTGCCAGCAGTCCCCCTGGGAGGGCTGAAGGTCAGCCCCAGCATTTT
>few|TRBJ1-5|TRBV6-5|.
CASSSTGDRQPQHF
TGTGCCAGCAGTTCCACGGGGGACCGTCAGCCCCAGCATTTT
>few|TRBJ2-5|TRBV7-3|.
CASSETGHQETQYF
TGTGCCAGCAGCGAAACGGGGCACCAAGAGACCCAGTACTTC
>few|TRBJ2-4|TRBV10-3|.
CAISESRDPTGRYLAKNIQYF
TGTGCCATCAGTGAGAGCCGGGACCCCACTGGACGGTATCTAGCCAAAAACATTCAGTACTTC
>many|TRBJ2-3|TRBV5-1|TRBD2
CASSLASGPTDTQYF
TGCGCCAGCAGCTTGGCTAGCGGGCCCACAGATACGCAGTATTTT
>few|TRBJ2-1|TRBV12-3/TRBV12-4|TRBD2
CASSLKRDSEQFF
TGTGCCAGCAGTTTAAAGCGGGATAGTGAGCAGTTCTTC
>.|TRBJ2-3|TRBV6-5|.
CASSYSNRGLTDTQYF
TGTGCCAGCAGTTACTCGAACCGGGGACTCACAGATACGCAGTATTTT
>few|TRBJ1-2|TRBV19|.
CASSIRDWALTTSNYGYTF
TGTGCCAGTAGTATCCGCGACTGGGCTCTGACCACGTCTAACTATGGCTACACCTTC
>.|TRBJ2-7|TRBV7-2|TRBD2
CASSVTSASSYEQYF
TGTGCCAGCAGCGTGACTAGCGCAAGCTCCTACGAGCAGTACTTC
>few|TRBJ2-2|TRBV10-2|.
CASSELRTQGTGELFF
TGCGCCAGCAGTGAGTTAAGAACACAGGGAACCGGGGAGCTGTTTTTT
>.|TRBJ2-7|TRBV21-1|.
CASSKDKLPTYEQYF
TGTGCCAGCAGCAAAGATAAACTACCCACCTACGAGCAGTACTTC
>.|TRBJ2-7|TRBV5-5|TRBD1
CASSLWDRAHEQYF
TGTGCCAGCAGCTTATGGGACAGGGCCCACGAGCAGTACTTC
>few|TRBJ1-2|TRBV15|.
CATSRDSVEANYGYTF
TGTGCCACCAGCAGAGATTCTGTTGAAGCAAACTATGGCTACACCTTC
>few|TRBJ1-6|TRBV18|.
CASSPGNNSPLHF
TGTGCCAGCTCACCGGGAAATAATTCACCCCTCCACTTT
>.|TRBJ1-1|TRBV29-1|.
CSVVGAEKGNTEAFF
TGCAGCGTTGTAGGGGCAGAGAAAGGGAACACTGAAGCTTTCTTT
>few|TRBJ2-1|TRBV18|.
CASSPLQYNEQFF
TGTGCCAGCTCGCCTTTACAATACAATGAGCAGTTCTTC
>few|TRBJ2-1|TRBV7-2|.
CASSLDPRRSSYNEQFF
TGTGCCAGCAGCTTAGATCCGCGGAGGAGCTCCTACAATGAGCAGTTCTTC
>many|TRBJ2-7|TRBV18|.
CASSPDSGPYEQYF
TGTGCCAGCTCACCGGACAGCGGGCCCTACGAGCAGTACTTC
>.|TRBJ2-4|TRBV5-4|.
CASNPRDLRIQYF
TGTGCCAGCAACCCTCGGGACCTAAGGATTCAGTACTTC
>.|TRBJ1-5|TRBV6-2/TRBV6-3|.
CASSYLTGRPIQPQHF
TGTGCCAGCAGTTACCTCACTGGGAGACCAATCCAGCCCCAGCATTTT
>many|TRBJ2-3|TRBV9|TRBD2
CASSPELAGGSIDTQYF
TGTGCCAGCAGCCCCGAACTAGCGGGAGGTTCCATAGATACGCAGTATTTT
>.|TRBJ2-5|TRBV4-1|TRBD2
CASSQDSSGIVTQYF
TGCGCCAGCAGCCAAGACTCCAGCGGGATAGTGACCCAGTACTTC